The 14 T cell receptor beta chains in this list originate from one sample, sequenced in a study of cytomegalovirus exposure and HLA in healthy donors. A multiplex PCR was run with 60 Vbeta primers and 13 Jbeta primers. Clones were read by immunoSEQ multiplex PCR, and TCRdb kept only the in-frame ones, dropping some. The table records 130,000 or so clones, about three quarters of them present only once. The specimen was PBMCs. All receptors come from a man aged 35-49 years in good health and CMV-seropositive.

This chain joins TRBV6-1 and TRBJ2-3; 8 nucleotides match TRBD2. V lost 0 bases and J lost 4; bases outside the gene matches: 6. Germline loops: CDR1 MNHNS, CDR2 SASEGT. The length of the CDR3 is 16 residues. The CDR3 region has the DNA TGTGCCAGCAGTGAAGCGAGCGGACTAGCCGCAGATACGCAGTATTTT. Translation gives CASSEASGLAADTQYF.

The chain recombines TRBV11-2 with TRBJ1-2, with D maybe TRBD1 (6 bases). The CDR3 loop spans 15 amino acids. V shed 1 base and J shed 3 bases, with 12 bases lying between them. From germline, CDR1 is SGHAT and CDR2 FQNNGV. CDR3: CASSLVAAGDYGYTF. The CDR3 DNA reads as TGTGCCAGCAGCTTAGTCGCCGCAGGGGACTATGGCTACACCTTC.

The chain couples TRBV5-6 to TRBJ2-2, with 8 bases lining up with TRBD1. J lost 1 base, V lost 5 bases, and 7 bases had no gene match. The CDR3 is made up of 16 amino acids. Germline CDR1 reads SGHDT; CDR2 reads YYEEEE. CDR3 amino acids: CASRTQGQGNTGELFF. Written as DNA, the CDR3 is TGTGCCAGCAGAACCCAAGGACAGGGGAACACCGGGGAGCTGTTTTTT.

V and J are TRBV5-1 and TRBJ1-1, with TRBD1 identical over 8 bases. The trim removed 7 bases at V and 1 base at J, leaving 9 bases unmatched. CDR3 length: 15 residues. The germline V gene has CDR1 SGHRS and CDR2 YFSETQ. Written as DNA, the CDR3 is TGCGCCAGCGGGAGACAGGGGTCCAAGAACACTGAAGCTTTCTTT. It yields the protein CASGRQGSKNTEAFF.

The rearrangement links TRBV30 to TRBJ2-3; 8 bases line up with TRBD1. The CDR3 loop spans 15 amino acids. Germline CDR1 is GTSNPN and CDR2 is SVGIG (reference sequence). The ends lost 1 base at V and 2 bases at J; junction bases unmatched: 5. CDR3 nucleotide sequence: TGTGCCTGGAGTGCTACAGGGGGTTTCACAGATACGCAGTATTTT. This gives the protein CAWSATGGFTDTQYF. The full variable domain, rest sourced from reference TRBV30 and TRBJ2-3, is SQTIHQWPATLVQPVGSPLSLECTVEGTSNPNLYWYRQAAGRGLQLLFYSVGIGQISSEVPQNLSASRPQDRQFILSSKKLLLSDSGFYLCAWSATGGFTDTQYFGPGTRLTVL.

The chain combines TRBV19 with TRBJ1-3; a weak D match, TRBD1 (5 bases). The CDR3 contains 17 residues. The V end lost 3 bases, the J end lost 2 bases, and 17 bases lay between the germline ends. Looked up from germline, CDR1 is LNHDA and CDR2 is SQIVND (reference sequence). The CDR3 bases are TGTGCCAGTAGTATTGGCGGGGCTCCGAACCCTGGAAACACCATATATTTT. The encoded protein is CASSIGGAPNPGNTIYF. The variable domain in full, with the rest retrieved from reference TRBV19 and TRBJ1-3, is DGGITQSPKYLFRKEGQNVTLSCEQNLNHDAMYWYRQDPGQGLRLIYYSQIVNDFQKGDIAEGYSVSREKKESFPLTVTSAQKNPTAFYLCASSIGGAPNPGNTIYFGEGSWLTVV.

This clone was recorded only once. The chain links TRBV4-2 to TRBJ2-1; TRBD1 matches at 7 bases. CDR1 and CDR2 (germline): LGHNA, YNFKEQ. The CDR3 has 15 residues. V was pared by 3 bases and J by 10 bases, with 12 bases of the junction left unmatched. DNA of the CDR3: TGTGCCAGCAGCCAGGACAATACAGGGGTTTGGGAGCAGTTCTTC. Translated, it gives CASSQDNTGVWEQFF.

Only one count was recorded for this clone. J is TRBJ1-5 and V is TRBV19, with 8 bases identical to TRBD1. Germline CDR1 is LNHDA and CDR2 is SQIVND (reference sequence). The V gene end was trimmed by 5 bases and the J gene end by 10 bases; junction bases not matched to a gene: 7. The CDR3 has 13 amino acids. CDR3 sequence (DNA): TGTGCCAGTAGTCCCCGGACAGGGATACCCCAGCATTTT. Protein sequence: CASSPRTGIPQHF.

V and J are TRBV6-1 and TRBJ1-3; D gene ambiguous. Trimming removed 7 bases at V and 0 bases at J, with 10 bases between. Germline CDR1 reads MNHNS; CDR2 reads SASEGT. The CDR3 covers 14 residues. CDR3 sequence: CASKVWSSGNTIYF. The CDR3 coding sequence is TGTGCCAGCAAGGTCTGGAGCTCTGGAAACACCATATATTTT.

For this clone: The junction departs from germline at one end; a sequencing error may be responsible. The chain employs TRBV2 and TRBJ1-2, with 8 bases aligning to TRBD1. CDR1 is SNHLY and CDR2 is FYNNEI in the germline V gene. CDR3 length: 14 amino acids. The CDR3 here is CASSEGTGIRGYTF. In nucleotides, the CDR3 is TGTGCCAGCAGCGAAGGGACAGGAATACGGGGCTACACCTTC. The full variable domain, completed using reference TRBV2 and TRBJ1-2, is EPEVTQTPSHQVTQMGQEVILRCVPISNHLYFYWYRQILGQKVEFLVSFYNNEISEKSEIFDDQFSVERPDGSNFTLKIRSTKLEDSAMYFCASSEGTGIRGYTFGSGTRLTVV.

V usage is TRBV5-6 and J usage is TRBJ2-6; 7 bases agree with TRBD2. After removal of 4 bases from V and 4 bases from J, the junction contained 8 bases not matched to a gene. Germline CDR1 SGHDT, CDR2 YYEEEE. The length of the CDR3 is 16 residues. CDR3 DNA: TGTGCCAGCAGCCTTCGACTAGCATCGGGGGCCAACGTCCTGACTTTC. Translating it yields CASSLRLASGANVLTF.

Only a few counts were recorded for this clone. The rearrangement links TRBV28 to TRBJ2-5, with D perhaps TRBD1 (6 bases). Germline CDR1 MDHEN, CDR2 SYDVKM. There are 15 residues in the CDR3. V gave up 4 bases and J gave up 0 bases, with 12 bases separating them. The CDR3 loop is CASSSTPGDQETQYF. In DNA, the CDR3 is TGTGCCAGCAGTTCCACCCCAGGGGACCAAGAGACCCAGTACTTC.

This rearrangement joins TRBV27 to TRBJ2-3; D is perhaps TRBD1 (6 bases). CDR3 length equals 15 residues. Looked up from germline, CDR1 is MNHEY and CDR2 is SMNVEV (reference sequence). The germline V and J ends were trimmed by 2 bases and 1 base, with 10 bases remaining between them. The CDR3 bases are TGTGCCAGCAGTTTACGGCCAGGGGGCACAGATACGCAGTATTTT. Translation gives CASSLRPGGTDTQYF.

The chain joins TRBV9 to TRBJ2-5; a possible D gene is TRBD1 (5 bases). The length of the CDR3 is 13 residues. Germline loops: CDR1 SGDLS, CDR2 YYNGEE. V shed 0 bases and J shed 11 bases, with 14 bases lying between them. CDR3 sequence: CASSVGTGLTQYF. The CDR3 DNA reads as TGTGCCAGCAGCGTAGGAACAGGTTTAACGCAGTACTTC.